Sequencing of this TCR beta chain was carried out in a study of cytomegalovirus exposure and HLA in healthy donors. The CDR3 contains 14 residues. The junction had 2 bases not matched to a gene; V was cut back by 6 bases and J by 2 bases. Germline values: CDR1 MNHNS, CDR2 SASEGT. Study-level results: Apparent HLA restriction characterized most CMV-associated TCR beta chains in a later analysis.

PCR was performed using 60 Vbeta and 13 Jbeta primers. Libraries were prepared by immunoSEQ multiplex PCR; TCRdb keeps only in-frame clonotypes and omits some of them. This table has around 160,000 clones, under 85% appearing once. Donors showed nominal health when sampled, although they likely had unrecorded immune exposures. About this clone: As yet, its antigen is unknown.

Sequencing used PBMCs. The chain uses TRBV6-1 and TRBJ2-1, with 9 bases identical to TRBD1. The sequence came from a man between 45 and 60 years old in good health and CMV-seropositive. For the CDR3, the DNA is TGTGCCAGCAGCTGGGACAGGGCCTACAATGAGCAGTTCTTC. It specifies CASSWDRAYNEQFF.